This TCR beta chain was documented in a study of T cell responses to AZD1222 COVID-19 vaccine (dated by TCRdb to the early 2020s). General notes on the study: A total of around 240 trial participants underwent TCR sequencing, of whom about 210 received two doses of AZD1222 and some 25 received two doses of the MenACWY control vaccine. Enrollment into the trials was organized by age into subgroups of 18-55, 56-69 and 70-plus years, and those subgroups contained approximately 150, 30 and 60 TCR-sequenced participants, respectively.

The CDR3 regions of human TCRbeta chains were analyzed by immunosequencing. The authors' pipeline ran thus. Repertoire TCRs were matched against a reference library of SARS-CoV-2-specific TCRs generated with the MIRA antigen-specificity platform. Breadth meant the fraction of unique TCRs that were SARS-CoV-2-associated, whereas depth meant the fraction of total T cells that were SARS-CoV-2-associated. Using the MIRA data, every spike-specific TCR was mapped to the spike region that the TCR reacted to and assigned to either a CD4 or a CD8 class. Log10-transformed breadth and depth values were compared by one-way ANOVA with Sidak's multiple comparisons tests. TCRdb mirrors the immuneACCESS table, restricted to in-frame sequences. Some clones are absent from its copies; in checked studies, under half trace to an unresolved V gene, and the reason for the others is unknown. The V and J calls and clone size come from that table; D and trimming were worked out from the DNA. The sample profile shows about 120,000 clones; 88% of them were found once. Jointly, the top ten make up around 19% of the sample.

This sample's time point label indicates: baseline before first vaccination. The treatment or condition tag for this specimen amounts to: meningococcal conjugate vaccine given as trial control. Samples from vaccinated people were obtained from the UK trials COV001 and COV002, which included a single-blind randomized controlled phase 2/3 trial of AZD1222 (ChAdOx1 nCoV-19) in healthy adults. For TCRbeta chain sequencing, PBMC samples from trial participants were taken at day 0 and at day 28 after the second dose. CDR3 length: 12 amino acids, cysteine to phenylalanine. Only the CDR3 region is kept as DNA, spanning 36 bases read in frame from base 1. In the germline V gene, CDR1 corresponds to KGHSH and CDR2 to LQKENI. At the junction V is shortened by 3 bases and J by 10 bases, with 12 bases in between. Points the paper makes about the study in general: The whole spike protein was spanned by vaccine-associated CD4 TCRs, and dominant responses were seen in regions 160-218 and 743-854. After two AZD1222 doses, spike-specific TCR breadth and depth were significantly higher than at day 0 and than in MenACWY recipients. In the small 56-69-year group, the increase in depth fell short of significance, most likely because of low power. Because no samples from the day 14 peak response were available, repertoires could be characterized only after the peak T cell response. Participants were mostly white British, with more females than males. The authors suggested clonal diversity may have been underestimated. Reportedly, close to half of the unique spike-specific TCRs recognized epitopes lying outside the regions that are mutated in the B.1.351 and B.1.1.7 variants. Conclusions about previously exposed vaccinees are limited, since just a handful of AZD1222 recipients were seropositive for SARS-CoV-2 at baseline.

Regarding this clone: The clone's antigen remains unknown. Within one base of it there is no much larger clone, and no base qualities were kept.

The source of this sequence is an adult in good health. Here the chain combines TRBV18 and TRBJ1-2; a tentative D match to TRBD1 spans 5 bases. Sequenced here: peripheral blood, sampled on day 0 of MenACWY control vaccination. CDR3 protein: CASSPGTYNYTF. The DNA sequence is as follows: TGTGCCAGCTCACCTGGGACTTATAACTACACCTTC.